This T cell receptor beta chain was identified in a study of T cells in tumors after PD-1 blockade. Study summary: Each patient got pembrolizumab 200 mg every 3 weeks or cemiplimab 350 mg every 2 weeks. During anti-PD-1 treatment, some patients continued daily vismodegib 150 mg. Mean per blood sample: some 120,000 templates (roughly 22,000-270,000), about 40,000 unique clonotypes.

Measured with immunoSEQ multiplex PCR; TCRdb has only the in-frame clones, and not every one. Of about 47,000 clones in the sample, roughly three quarters were seen once. Overall study findings and caveats: Peripheral recruitment is suggested, as some novel exhausted tumor clones were in pre-treatment blood.

Germline lookup yields CDR1 MDHEN and CDR2 SYDVKM. Trimming pared 5 bases from V and 4 bases from J, leaving 17 bases between. The CDR3 is made up of 15 amino acids. With regard to this clone: Its cognate antigen is unknown.

The V gene is TRBV28, the J gene TRBJ1-2; D remains ambiguous. Sequenced material: PBMCs, taken before anti-PD-1 treatment. The clonotype comes from a human donor with basal cell carcinoma. This CDR3 reads CASSTPTAPFYGYTF. CDR3 coding DNA: TGTGCCAGCAGTACTCCCACCGCCCCCTTCTATGGCTACACCTTC.